Presented here are 32 T cell receptor beta chains from one specimen sequenced in a study of regulatory T cells in long-lasting Graves disease (dated by TCRdb to the early 2020s). Libraries came from multiplex PCR. Sequenced using an Illumina HiSeq 4000. CDR3 regions were amplified by Arm-PCR with iRepertoire HTBI primers to construct TCR beta libraries. The public reads were reprocessed in TCRdb via fastp at Q25 and MiXCR, keeping in-frame beta chains. Entries are consolidated by CDR3 protein sequence, retaining the most common genes and DNA. This sample gives about 520,000 distinct CDR3 sequences in total; 12% of them show up just once. Around 10% of the sample belongs to the ten largest clones. The intended sense of this specimen's time point label: newly diagnosed GD, antithyroid drugs for less than 3 months. For both TCR sequencing and RNA sequencing, RNA was extracted from PBMCs in TRIzol. Separately, the same data were catalogued under a study of T cells in Graves' hyperthyroidism and ophthalmopathy.

This sample comprised peripheral blood mononuclear cells (PBMCs), obtained at new diagnosis, from a patient treated with antithyroid drugs. These receptors were taken from a woman in her 30s with Graves disease. Donor details come from another sample of the same person, matched by shared clones.

About this clonotype: Since a far larger clone is one base different, this is likely a read error. The chain recombines TRBV6-1 with TRBJ2-1, with no clear D. This CDR3 has 13 residues. Per the germline V gene, CDR1 is MNHNS and CDR2 is SASEGT. CDR3 sequence reads: CVSSVSSYNEQFF. Here the CDR3 DNA reads TGTGTCAGCAGCGTAAGCTCCTACAATGAGCAGTTCTTC.

This clonotype has just a few counts. The chain combines TRBV19 with TRBJ2-2; D might be TRBD2 (5 bases). The germline CDR1 and CDR2 sequences are LNHDA and SQIVND (reference sequence). Trimming removed 7 bases at V and 2 bases at J, with 17 bases between. The CDR3 runs 16 residues. CDR3 sequence: CASTESRLANTGELFF. CDR3 bases: TGTGCCAGTACCGAAAGCAGGCTAGCCAACACCGGGGAGCTGTTTTTT.

This clonotype has only a few counts. The chain is built from TRBV11-1 and TRBJ2-7; a weak D match, TRBD2 (5 bases). CDR3 length: 15 residues. Germline assignment: CDR1 SGHAT and CDR2 FQDESV (reference sequence). Trimming removed 4 bases at V and 0 bases at J, with 13 bases between. The CDR3 DNA reads TGTGCCAGCAGCTATAGCGAGGGATCCTCCTACGAGCAGTACTTC. Protein: CASSYSEGSSYEQYF.

At least ten counts were recorded for this clonotype. The chain couples TRBV30 to TRBJ1-2; weak D call: TRBD1 (5 bases). Germline values: CDR1 GTSNPN, CDR2 SVGIG (reference sequence). V lost 0 bases, J lost 6 bases, and 14 bases lay in between. CDR3 length equals 14 residues. In nucleotides, the CDR3 is TGTGCCTGGAGTGTAACGGGGGGTACGGATGGCTACACCTTC. Amino acids: CAWSVTGGTDGYTF. The full variable domain, rest sourced from reference TRBV30 and TRBJ1-2, is SQTIHQWPATLVQPVGSPLSLECTVEGTSNPNLYWYRQAAGRGLQLLFYSVGIGQISSEVPQNLSASRPQDRQFILSSKKLLLSDSGFYLCAWSVTGGTDGYTFGSGTRLTVV.

The chain has TRBV18 and TRBJ1-1; the D gene is possibly TRBD1 (5 bases). The CDR3 runs to 17 residues. V was pared by 6 bases and J by 1 base, with 21 bases between. CDR1 is KGHSH, CDR2 LQKENI, per germline. Here the CDR3 reads CASSPTTVVQGNTEAFF. The CDR3 coding sequence is TGTGCCAGCTCGCCAACGACCGTGGTCCAGGGGAACACTGAAGCTTTCTTT.

This clonotype came up many times. The chain is built from TRBV7-9 and TRBJ2-3, with no clear D. Between the trimmed V and J ends, which lost 5 bases and 2 bases, there was a span of 20 bases. The CDR3 sequence is 17 residues long. Germline V gives CDR1 SEHNR, CDR2 FQNEAQ (reference sequence). Here the CDR3 reads CASSVSRRTRPTDTQYF. The DNA of the CDR3 is TGTGCCAGCAGCGTTAGTAGGCGTACTCGTCCCACAGATACGCAGTATTTT. Based on the CDR3 plus reference TRBV7-9 and TRBJ2-3, the full variable domain is DTGVSQNPRHKITKRGQNVTFRCDPISEHNRLYWYRQTLGQGPEFLTYFQNEAQLEKSRLLSDRFSAERPKGSFSTLEIQRTEQGDSAMYLCASSVSRRTRPTDTQYFGPGTRLTVL.

In this sample, this clonotype turned up a few times. An end of the junction does not agree with germline; a read error may underlie this. The chain employs TRBV20-1 and TRBJ2-1; 13 positions match TRBD2. The CDR3 totals 17 residues. CDR1 DFQATT and CDR2 SNEGSKA come from the germline V gene (reference sequence). CDR3 coding DNA: TGCAGTGCTAGAAGGGGTCGGACTAGCGGGGGAGACAATGGGCAGTTCTTC. This encodes CSARRGRTSGGDNGQFF.

This clonotype was counted a few times. The gene calls are TRBV13 and TRBJ1-3; D is ambiguous. Germline CDR1 and CDR2: PRHDT and FYEKMQ (reference sequence). V was pared by 5 bases and J by 2 bases, with 13 bases between. The CDR3 runs to 15 residues. The CDR3, as DNA: TGTGCCAGCAGCCCAGGACGGGTGGCTGGAAACACCATATATTTT. It encodes CASSPGRVAGNTIYF.

Ten or more counts support this clonotype. This chain connects TRBV6-2 or TRBV6-3 to TRBJ2-1; no clear D gene. Trimming took 2 bases from V and 0 from J, leaving 11 bases between them. CDR3 size: 16 residues. CDR1 MNHEY and CDR2 SVGEGT come from the germline V gene. CDR3 nucleotides: TGTGCCAGCAGTTACCTAGTGGGTCGCTCCTACAATGAGCAGTTCTTC. Translated: CASSYLVGRSYNEQFF.

This clonotype showed up many times. V usage is TRBV15 and J usage is TRBJ1-2; D unclear. This CDR3 spans 12 amino acids. V dropped 0 bases and J dropped 7 bases, with 6 bases sitting between them. CDR1 LNHNV and CDR2 YYDKDF come from the germline V gene (reference sequence). The CDR3, as DNA: TGTGCCACCAGCAGAGATCGTTCTGGCTACACCTTC. Amino acids: CATSRDRSGYTF.

This clonotype was picked up a small number of times. The CDR3 loop is CASSEAPGTGAGNTIYF. DNA of the CDR3: TGTGCCAGCAGTGAAGCGCCCGGGACAGGGGCTGGAAACACCATATATTTT. The chain links TRBV6-1 to TRBJ1-3; 10 bases line up with TRBD1. The CDR3 runs to 17 residues. Germline-derived CDR1 and CDR2 are MNHNS and SASEGT. Trimming cost V 0 bases and J 2 bases; bases outside gene matches: 4.

This clonotype has ten or more counts. The chain is built from TRBV30 and TRBJ2-7; D not certain. Trimming pared 2 bases from V and 2 bases from J, leaving 16 bases between. Germline lookup yields CDR1 GTSNPN and CDR2 SVGIG (reference sequence). This CDR3 region has 15 residues. DNA of the CDR3: TGTGCCTGGAGTCGTCTTATAGACGGACCCTACGAGCAGTACTTC. Its translation is CAWSRLIDGPYEQYF.

This clonotype was seen repeatedly, ten times or more. The genes are TRBV28 and TRBJ2-7; maybe TRBD1 (6 bases). Germline-derived CDR1 and CDR2 are MDHEN and SYDVKM. The V end lost 1 base, the J end lost 11 bases, and 21 bases lay between the germline ends. The CDR3 is made up of 15 amino acids. CDR3 nucleotide sequence: TGTGCCAGCAGTTTATCTGGTCAGGGGTTCGCCCCTAAGTACTTC. As protein: CASSLSGQGFAPKYF.

This clonotype has a count of ten or more. The gene calls are TRBV20-1 and TRBJ1-5; 8 bases map to TRBD1. The CDR3 runs 14 residues. With 2 bases clipped from V and 4 bases from J, the junction kept 4 bases outside the gene matches. CDR1 is DFQATT, CDR2 SNEGSKA, per germline (reference sequence). Here the CDR3 reads CSARQGARNQPQHF. The DNA for the CDR3 is TGCAGTGCTAGACAGGGGGCGCGTAATCAGCCCCAGCATTTT.

This clonotype was detected ten times or more. This chain joins TRBV28 and TRBJ2-7, with D perhaps TRBD1 (6 bases). Germline assignment: CDR1 MDHEN and CDR2 SYDVKM. The V end was cut by 5 bases, the J end by 7 bases, with 18 bases between. This CDR3 comprises 14 residues. Here the CDR3 reads CASSDPSGAQEQYF. Here the CDR3 DNA reads TGTGCCAGCAGTGACCCCTCAGGGGCGCAGGAGCAGTACTTC.

This clonotype was seen a handful of times. The genes are TRBV20-1 and TRBJ2-4, with 9 positions matching TRBD1. The CDR3 totals 14 residues. Germline V gene data show CDR1 as DFQATT and CDR2 as SNEGSKA (reference sequence). The V segment lost 5 bases and the J segment 1 base; nucleotides outside the gene matches: 3. CDR3 DNA sequence: TGCAGTGCTTGGGACAGGGAGGCCAAAAACATTCAGTACTTC. Its translation: CSAWDREAKNIQYF.

This sequence joins TRBV11-2 and TRBJ2-5; 8 bases line up with TRBD1. The length of the CDR3 is 15 residues. CDR1 is SGHAT and CDR2 is FQNNGV in the germline V gene. J was trimmed by 6 bases and V by 3 bases; bases with no gene match: 9. CDR3 coding DNA: TGTGCCAGCAGCTTGGTGGCAGGGGGCGGACAGACCCAGTACTTC. It is translated as CASSLVAGGGQTQYF.

This clonotype has at least ten counts. The genes are TRBV9 and TRBJ2-5; 13 nucleotides align to TRBD2. The J segment lost 4 bases and the V segment lost 5 bases, leaving 5 bases of the junction unmatched. CDR1 is SGDLS, CDR2 YYNGEE, per germline. This CDR3 comprises 15 residues. CDR3 region: CASSQGLAGRETQYF. The DNA of the CDR3 is TGTGCCAGCAGTCAGGGACTAGCGGGGCGAGAGACCCAGTACTTC. The full variable domain, in which reference TRBV9 and TRBJ2-5 provide the parts outside the CDR3, is DSGVTQTPKHLITATGQRVTLRCSPRSGDLSVYWYQQSLDQGLQFLIQYYNGEERAKGNILERFSAQQFPDLHSELNLSSLELGDSALYFCASSQGLAGRETQYFGPGTRLLVL.

In this sample, this clonotype turned up many times. This chain connects TRBV5-5 to TRBJ2-2; D is unresolved. The germline V gene encodes CDR1 SGHKS and CDR2 YYEKEE (reference sequence). Trimming pared 1 base from V and 0 bases from J, leaving 13 bases between. The CDR3 length is 17 residues. The CDR3 DNA is TGTGCCAGCAGCTTGAGCTTGGGGTTCTCGAACACCGGGGAGCTGTTTTTT. Protein: CASSLSLGFSNTGELFF.

Only a few counts were recorded for this clonotype. This chain connects TRBV6-1 to TRBJ2-1; a possible D gene is TRBD2 (6 bases). The CDR3 covers 16 residues. CDR1 MNHNS and CDR2 SASEGT come from the germline V gene. V lost 5 bases and J 1 base, leaving 15 bases between the germline ends. The CDR3 nucleotides are TGTGCCAGCAGTCCGACAACTAGCCGATCCTACAATGAGCAGTTCTTC. This encodes CASSPTTSRSYNEQFF.

The chain joins TRBV20-1 to TRBJ2-1; 10 nucleotides match TRBD2. Germline V gene lookup returns CDR1 DFQATT and CDR2 SNEGSKA (reference sequence). Unmatched junction bases numbered 3, after V lost 2 bases and J lost 5 bases. CDR3 size: 14 residues. Here the CDR3 reads CSARLAGVHNEQFF. The CDR3 region has the DNA TGCAGTGCTAGACTAGCGGGAGTTCACAATGAGCAGTTCTTC.

Comment on this clonotype: Given a much more abundant clone one base away, this may be a read error. The chain has TRBV6-1 and TRBJ2-7; D ambiguous. The ends were cut back, 6 bases at V and 9 bases at J, with 15 bases in the middle. Germline V CDR1 and CDR2: MNHNS, SASEGT. This CDR3 has 12 amino acids. The CDR3 reads CASRKIPHGQYF. The CDR3 nucleotides are TGTGCCAGCAGGAAAATCCCCCACGGGCAGTACTTC.

This clonotype was detected only a few times. V gene TRBV4-3 combines with J gene TRBJ2-3; a possible D gene is TRBD1 (5 bases). Trimming took off 5 bases at V and 5 bases at J, with 17 bases between the two ends. Germline CDR1 is LGHNA and CDR2 is YSLEER. CDR3 length equals 15 residues. CDR3 region: CASSLQFGARDTQYF. The CDR3 DNA follows: TGCGCCAGCAGCTTACAATTTGGGGCTCGAGATACGCAGTATTTT.

There are many counts of this clonotype. The J gene is TRBJ1-1, the V gene TRBV7-9, with 8 bases matching TRBD1. V lost 4 bases, J lost 0 bases, and 7 bases stayed unmatched. This CDR3 has 16 amino acids. Germline CDR1 is SEHNR and CDR2 is FQNEAQ (reference sequence). The chain's CDR3 is CASSSTTTGVNTEAFF. The CDR3, as DNA: TGTGCCAGCAGCTCAACAACGACAGGGGTGAACACTGAAGCTTTCTTT. Full variable domain (remainder filled in from reference TRBV7-9 and TRBJ1-1): DTGVSQNPRHKITKRGQNVTFRCDPISEHNRLYWYRQTLGQGPEFLTYFQNEAQLEKSRLLSDRFSAERPKGSFSTLEIQRTEQGDSAMYLCASSSTTTGVNTEAFFGQGTRLTVV.

This clonotype has more than one count but fewer than ten. V gene TRBV15 combines with J gene TRBJ1-3; D not resolved. This CDR3 spans 13 amino acids. Germline CDR1 reads LNHNV; CDR2 reads YYDKDF (reference sequence). V was shortened by 4 bases and J by 2 bases, with 6 bases between the two germline ends. The CDR3 region has the DNA TGTGCCACCAGCAACTGGGCTGGAAACACCATATATTTT. Translating gives CATSNWAGNTIYF.

This clonotype was counted at least ten times. V and J are TRBV29-1 and TRBJ1-2; no reliable D call. Trimming stripped 5 bases from V and 1 base from J, with 8 bases between. This CDR3 comprises 12 residues. Germline-derived CDR1 and CDR2 are SQVTM and ANQGSEA. Here the CDR3 reads CSVRESNYGYTF. CDR3 in DNA: TGCAGCGTTAGGGAGAGTAACTATGGCTACACCTTC.

About this clonotype itself: Just one base apart from a much larger clone, this may be a read error. This chain joins TRBV2 and TRBJ2-2, with D possibly matching TRBD2 (5 bases). Germline values: CDR1 SNHLY, CDR2 FYNNEI. V lost 5 bases and J 0 bases, leaving 16 bases between the germline ends. This CDR3 is built from 17 residues. The DNA for the CDR3 is TGTGCCAGCAGTTTGGGTCCGGGATGGACGAACACCGGGGAGCTGTTTTTT. Protein: CASSLGPGWTNTGELFF.

This clonotype has at least ten counts. The chain employs TRBV6-5 and TRBJ2-3, with 11 bases matching TRBD2. The CDR3 has 20 residues. The trim removed 0 bases at V and 2 bases at J, leaving 13 bases unmatched. Per the germline V gene, CDR1 is MNHEY and CDR2 is SVGAGI. The CDR3 loop is CASSYSPSGRLLVNTDTQYF. The CDR3 DNA is TGTGCCAGCAGTTACTCTCCTAGCGGGAGGTTGTTGGTGAACACAGATACGCAGTATTTT.

This clonotype was picked up many times. The chain has TRBV27 and TRBJ1-1; 7 bases align to TRBD1. The CDR3 contains 18 residues. V lost 5 bases and J lost 0; bases outside the gene matches: 15. Germline loops: CDR1 MNHEY, CDR2 SMNVEV (reference sequence). Written as DNA, the CDR3 is TGTGCCAGCAGTCTTCGAAGTAGGGGGCCCTCGATGAACACTGAAGCTTTCTTT. It yields the protein CASSLRSRGPSMNTEAFF.

This clonotype appeared many times. The J gene is TRBJ2-7, the V gene TRBV25-1, with a possible D match to TRBD2 (5 bases). This CDR3 has 14 amino acids. Trimming stripped 5 bases from V and 1 base from J, with 12 bases between. Germline lookup yields CDR1 MGHDK and CDR2 SYGVNS. The CDR3 DNA reads TGTGCCAGCAGTTACCTTAGCGATTCCTACGAGCAGTACTTC. The encoded protein is CASSYLSDSYEQYF.

This clonotype was counted at least ten times. The chain combines TRBV18 with TRBJ1-2, with TRBD1 matching over 8 bases. J gave up 4 bases and V 2 bases, and 6 bases lay outside the gene matches. Germline CDR1 KGHSH, CDR2 LQKENI. The CDR3 runs 15 residues. CDR3 amino acids: CASSPSGDRGYGYTF. The CDR3 DNA sequence: TGTGCCAGCTCACCATCGGGCGACAGGGGCTATGGCTACACCTTC.

This clonotype was found a few times. This chain joins TRBV7-9 and TRBJ2-6; D ambiguous. Per germline, CDR1 SEHNR and CDR2 FQNEAQ (reference sequence). This CDR3 is 15 amino acids long. Trimming removed 5 bases at V and 3 bases at J, with 11 bases between. The CDR3 region has the DNA TGTGCCAGCAGCCTGACCCCTTATGGGGCCAACGTCCTGACTTTC. This translates into CASSLTPYGANVLTF.